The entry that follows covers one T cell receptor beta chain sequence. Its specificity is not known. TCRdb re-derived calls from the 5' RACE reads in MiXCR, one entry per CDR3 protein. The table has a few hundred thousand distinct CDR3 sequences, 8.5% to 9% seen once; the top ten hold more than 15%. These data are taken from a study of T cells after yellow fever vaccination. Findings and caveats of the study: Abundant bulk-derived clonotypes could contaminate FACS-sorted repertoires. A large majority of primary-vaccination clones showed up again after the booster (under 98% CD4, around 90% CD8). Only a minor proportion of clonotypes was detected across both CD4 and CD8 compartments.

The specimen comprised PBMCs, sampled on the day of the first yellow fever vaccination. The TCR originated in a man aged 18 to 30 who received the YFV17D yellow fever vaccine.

CDR3 nucleotide sequence: TGCAGCGTCGGGACGGGCAAAAACATTCAGTACTTC. It specifies CSVGTGKNIQYF. V usage is TRBV29-1 and J usage is TRBJ2-4; D is tentatively TRBD1 or TRBD2 (5 bases each). The CDR3 extends over 12 amino acids. Germline CDR1 and CDR2: SQVTM and ANQGSEA. V was shortened by 6 bases and J by 3 bases, with 9 bases between the two germline ends.